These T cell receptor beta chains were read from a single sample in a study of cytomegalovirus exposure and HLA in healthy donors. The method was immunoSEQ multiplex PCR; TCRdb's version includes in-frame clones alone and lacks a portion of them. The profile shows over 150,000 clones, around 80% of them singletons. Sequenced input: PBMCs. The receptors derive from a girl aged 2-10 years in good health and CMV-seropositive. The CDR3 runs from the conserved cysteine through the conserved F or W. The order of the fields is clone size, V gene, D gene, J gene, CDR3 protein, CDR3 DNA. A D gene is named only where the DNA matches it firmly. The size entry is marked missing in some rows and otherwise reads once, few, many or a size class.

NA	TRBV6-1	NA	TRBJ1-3	CASSSGNSGNTIYF	TGTGCCAGCAGTTCAGGGAACTCTGGAAACACCATATATTTT
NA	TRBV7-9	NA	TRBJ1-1	CASPHRLNTEAFF	TGTGCCAGCCCTCACAGGCTGAACACTGAAGCTTTCTTT
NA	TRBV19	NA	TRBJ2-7	CASSINSRGYEQYF	TGTGCCAGTAGTATCAACTCAAGGGGCTACGAGCAGTACTTC
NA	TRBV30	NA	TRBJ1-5	CAWSEGKQDNQPQHF	TGTGCCTGGAGTGAAGGAAAACAGGACAATCAGCCCCAGCATTTT
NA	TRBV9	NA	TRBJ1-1	CASSVAGNTEAFF	TGTGCCAGCAGCGTAGCCGGGAACACTGAAGCTTTCTTT
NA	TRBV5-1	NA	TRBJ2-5	CASSVDSETQYF	TGCGCCAGCAGCGTGGACTCAGAGACCCAGTACTTC
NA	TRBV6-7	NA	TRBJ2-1	CASSYPRTRGWDEQFF	TGTGCCAGCAGTTATCCTCGGACGCGGGGTTGGGATGAGCAGTTCTTC
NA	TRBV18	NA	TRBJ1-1	CASSKDRTPLSPEAFF	TGTGCCAGCTCAAAAGACAGGACCCCCTTGAGCCCTGAAGCTTTCTTT
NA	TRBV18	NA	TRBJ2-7	CASSLPGGTPYEQYF	TGTGCCAGCTCACTCCCAGGGGGGACTCCTTACGAGCAGTACTTC
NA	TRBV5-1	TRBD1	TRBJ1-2	CASSFFWGQGYGYTF	TGCGCCAGCAGCTTCTTCTGGGGACAGGGCTATGGCTACACCTTC
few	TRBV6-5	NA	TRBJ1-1	CASSYWSGRGTEAFF	TGTGCCAGCAGTTACTGGAGCGGGAGGGGCACTGAAGCTTTCTTT
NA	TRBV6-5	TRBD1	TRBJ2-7	CASSVTGTGESEQYF	TGTGCCAGCAGTGTTACCGGGACAGGGGAGTCGGAGCAGTACTTC
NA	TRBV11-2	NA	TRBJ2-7	CASSPGAGEFYEQYF	TGTGCCAGCAGCCCCGGGGCAGGGGAGTTCTACGAGCAGTACTTC
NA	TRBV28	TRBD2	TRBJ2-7	CASSLTSRLIYEQYF	TGTGCCAGCAGTTTGACTAGCAGGCTTATTTACGAGCAGTACTTC
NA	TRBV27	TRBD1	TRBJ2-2	CASSLYPGTANTGELFF	TGTGCCAGCAGTTTGTACCCAGGGACAGCGAACACCGGGGAGCTGTTTTTT